Listed here is a single TCR beta chain. The CDR3 totals 15 residues. Looked up from germline, CDR1 is MRHNA and CDR2 is SNTAGT. V was pared by 2 bases and J by 6 bases, with 14 bases between. It was with 60 Vbeta and 13 Jbeta primers that the PCR ran. Clones were read by immunoSEQ multiplex PCR, and TCRdb kept only the in-frame ones, dropping some. The repertoire holds under 150,000 clones, over 70% seen once, with around 1.9% in the top ten. This sample is drawn from a study of cytomegalovirus exposure and HLA in healthy donors. This chain joins TRBV6-4 and TRBJ2-1; perhaps TRBD2 as D (6 bases). This sequence originates from a woman aged 40 to 50 in good health and CMV-seronegative. The source material was PBMCs. The CDR3 nucleotides read TGTGCCAGCAGTGACGTGACTAGTTCCGCCAATGAGCAGTTCTTC. Translating gives CASSDVTSSANEQFF.